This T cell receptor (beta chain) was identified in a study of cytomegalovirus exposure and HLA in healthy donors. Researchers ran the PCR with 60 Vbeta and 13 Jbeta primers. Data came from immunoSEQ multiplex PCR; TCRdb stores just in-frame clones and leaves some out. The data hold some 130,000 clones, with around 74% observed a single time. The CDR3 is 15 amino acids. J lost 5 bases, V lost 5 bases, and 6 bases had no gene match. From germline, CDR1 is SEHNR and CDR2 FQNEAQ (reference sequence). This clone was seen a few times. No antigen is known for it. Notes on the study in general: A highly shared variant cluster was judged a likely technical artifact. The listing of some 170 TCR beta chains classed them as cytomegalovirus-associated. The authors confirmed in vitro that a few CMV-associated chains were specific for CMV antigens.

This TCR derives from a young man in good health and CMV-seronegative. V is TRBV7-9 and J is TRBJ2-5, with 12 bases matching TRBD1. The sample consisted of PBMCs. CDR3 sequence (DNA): TGTGCCAGCAGCGTACCGGGACAGGGGGCGGAGACCCAGTACTTC. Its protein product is CASSVPGQGAETQYF.